Below, 13 T cell receptor beta chains from the same sample are listed, as sequenced in a study of shared clonotypes between healthy human individuals. TCRdb's copy holds only in-frame clones and misses some; the assay was immunoSEQ multiplex PCR. The sample has approximately 1,500,000 clones, roughly 97% seen once. The sequenced material came from naive CD4+ T cells sorted from blood. Subset here: CD45RA+ positively selected. These TCRs come from a man in his thirties or forties in good health.

The genes are TRBV18 and TRBJ2-7, with D tentatively TRBD1 or TRBD2 (5 bases each). This CDR3 is built from 15 residues. Germline assignment: CDR1 KGHSH and CDR2 LQKENI. Trimming left V 3 bases short and J 0 bases short, with 12 bases between. The CDR3 loop reads CASSPKRGSSYEQYF. CDR3 DNA sequence: TGTGCCAGCTCACCTAAGAGGGGAAGCTCCTACGAGCAGTACTTC.

The chain has TRBV5-4 and TRBJ1-1; D perhaps matches TRBD1 (5 bases). The germline V and J ends were trimmed by 0 bases and 1 base, with 10 bases remaining between them. CDR3 size: 15 residues. Germline V gene data show CDR1 as SGHNT and CDR2 as YYREEE (reference sequence). The CDR3 region has the DNA TGTGCCAGCAGCTTGGGTGGGGCCGCGAACACTGAAGCTTTCTTT. Protein: CASSLGGAANTEAFF.

The chain employs TRBV6-5 and TRBJ2-3, with TRBD1 identical over 7 bases. The V and J ends lost 4 bases and 3 bases, in that order; junction bases with no gene match: 4. The CDR3 is made up of 14 amino acids. Looked up from germline, CDR1 is MNHEY and CDR2 is SVGAGI. CDR3 nucleotides: TGTGCCAGCAGTTTCCGGGACAGTACAGATACGCAGTATTTT. Residues: CASSFRDSTDTQYF.

CDR3 amino acids: CASSLRTANTEAFF. The DNA of the CDR3 is TGTGCCAGCAGTTTACGGACGGCGAACACTGAAGCTTTCTTT. The V call is TRBV28, the J call TRBJ1-1, with no clear D. Germline V lookup: CDR1 MDHEN, CDR2 SYDVKM. V lost 2 bases to trimming and J lost 1 base, with 8 bases between them. CDR3 length: 14 residues.

CDR3 sequence: CSVASPSHAGNYGYTF. The CDR3 nucleotides read TGCAGCGTTGCTTCCCCCTCCCATGCAGGGAACTATGGCTACACCTTC. J is TRBJ1-2 and V is TRBV29-1; the D gene is possibly TRBD1 (5 bases). Germline loops: CDR1 SQVTM, CDR2 ANQGSEA. Trimming left V 4 bases short and J 2 bases short, with 20 bases between. The CDR3 is 16 residues long.

The chain combines TRBV11-1 with TRBJ2-7, with TRBD2 as a possible D gene (6 bases). Deletions cut 4 bases from V and 5 bases from J, with 12 bases between. The CDR3 has 13 amino acids. Germline V CDR1 and CDR2: SGHAT, FQDESV (reference sequence). The CDR3 is CASSSGTSDEQYF. The DNA of the CDR3 is TGTGCCAGCAGCTCCGGGACTTCGGACGAGCAGTACTTC.

In DNA, the CDR3 is TGTGCCAGCAGTTCAGGGACGAAAGGGACCCAGTACTTC. Amino acid sequence: CASSSGTKGTQYF. The chain uses TRBV2 and TRBJ2-5; the D call may be TRBD1 or TRBD2 (5 bases each). Between the trimmed V and J ends, which lost 5 bases and 7 bases, there was a span of 14 bases. Germline V gene lookup returns CDR1 SNHLY and CDR2 FYNNEI. The CDR3 is 13 residues long.

The genes are TRBV2 and TRBJ2-3; D not resolved. Germline loops: CDR1 SNHLY, CDR2 FYNNEI. This CDR3 region has 14 residues. Trimming cost V 6 bases and J 3 bases, with 13 bases left between them. Here the CDR3 reads CASSPGPRTDTQYF. In nucleotides, the CDR3 is TGTGCCAGCAGCCCGGGTCCTCGGACAGATACGCAGTATTTT.

The chain links TRBV10-3 to TRBJ1-1; unclear D gene. V was shortened by 0 bases and J by 1 base, with 9 bases between the two germline ends. This CDR3 comprises 15 residues. Germline loops: CDR1 ENHRY, CDR2 SYGVKD. CDR3 sequence reads: CAISESALGNTEAFF. CDR3 nucleotides: TGTGCCATCAGTGAGTCGGCGCTGGGGAACACTGAAGCTTTCTTT.

The rearrangement uses TRBV5-5 and TRBJ1-2; D possibly corresponds to TRBD1 (6 bases). The germline CDR1 and CDR2 sequences are SGHKS and YYEKEE (reference sequence). The CDR3 is 20 amino acids. The V and J ends lost 0 bases and 0 bases respectively, with 24 bases between them. The CDR3 here is CASSLGGKIRDIPPNYGYTF. CDR3 coding DNA: TGTGCCAGCAGCTTGGGGGGGAAAATCCGGGACATTCCTCCTAACTATGGCTACACCTTC.

J is TRBJ1-2 and V is TRBV5-1; D remains unclear. The CDR3 is made up of 15 amino acids. Germline V gene data show CDR1 as SGHRS and CDR2 as YFSETQ. Trimming took off 0 bases at V and 1 base at J, with 10 bases between the two ends. CDR3 in amino acids: CASSLAGGDNYGYTF. The CDR3 nucleotides read TGCGCCAGCAGCTTGGCTGGTGGGGATAACTATGGCTACACCTTC.

The chain employs TRBV2 and TRBJ1-5; D unresolved. The CDR3 is made up of 12 amino acids. Germline loops: CDR1 SNHLY, CDR2 FYNNEI. Trimming pared 8 bases from V and 7 bases from J, leaving 12 bases between. The CDR3 loop is CASRAGSQPQHF. CDR3 coding DNA: TGTGCCAGCCGTGCGGGGAGCCAGCCCCAGCATTTT.

This chain links TRBV2 with TRBJ1-2; no clear D gene. Germline CDR1 reads SNHLY; CDR2 reads FYNNEI. CDR3 length equals 11 residues. V dropped 0 bases and J dropped 9 bases, with 5 bases sitting between them. CDR3 bases: TGTGCCAGCAGTGAAGCCGTGAGCTACACCTTC. Translated, it gives CASSEAVSYTF.